This T cell receptor (beta chain) was retrieved from a study of T cells in Graves' hyperthyroidism and ophthalmopathy. Germline V gene data show CDR1 as SGHTA and CDR2 as FQGNSA. The CDR3 runs to 17 residues. V lost 1 base, J lost 5 bases, and 7 bases stayed unmatched. Amplification targeted TCR beta CDR3 regions from RNA transcripts. A first-round RT-PCR of the TCR CDR3 used the HTBI primer set. One entry per CDR3 protein, called by TCRdb with MiXCR from the multiplex PCR reads. The sample contains about 560,000 distinct CDR3 sequences, about 45% of which appear only once. The chain is built from TRBV7-2 and TRBJ2-5; TRBD2 agrees at 13 bases. This TCR was sampled from a woman aged 18-35 years with Graves' hyperthyroidism. Sequenced input: peripheral blood or thyroid tissue (not recorded which). The CDR3 is CASSLGGGLAGRETQYF. The CDR3 coding sequence is TGTGCCAGCAGCTTAGGGGGGGGACTAGCGGGACGGGAGACCCAGTACTTC.